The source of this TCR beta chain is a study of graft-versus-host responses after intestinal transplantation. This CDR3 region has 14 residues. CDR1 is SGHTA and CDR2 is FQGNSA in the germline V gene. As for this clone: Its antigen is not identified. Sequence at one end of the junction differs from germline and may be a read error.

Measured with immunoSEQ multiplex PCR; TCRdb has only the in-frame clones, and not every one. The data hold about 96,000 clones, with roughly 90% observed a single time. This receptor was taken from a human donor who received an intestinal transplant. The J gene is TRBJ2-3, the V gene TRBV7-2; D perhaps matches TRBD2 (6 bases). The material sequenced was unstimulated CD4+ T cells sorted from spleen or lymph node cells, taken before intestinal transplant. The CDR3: CASSLASGTDTQYF. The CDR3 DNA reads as TGTGCCAGCAGCCTAGCTAGCGGCACAGATACGCAGTATTTT.